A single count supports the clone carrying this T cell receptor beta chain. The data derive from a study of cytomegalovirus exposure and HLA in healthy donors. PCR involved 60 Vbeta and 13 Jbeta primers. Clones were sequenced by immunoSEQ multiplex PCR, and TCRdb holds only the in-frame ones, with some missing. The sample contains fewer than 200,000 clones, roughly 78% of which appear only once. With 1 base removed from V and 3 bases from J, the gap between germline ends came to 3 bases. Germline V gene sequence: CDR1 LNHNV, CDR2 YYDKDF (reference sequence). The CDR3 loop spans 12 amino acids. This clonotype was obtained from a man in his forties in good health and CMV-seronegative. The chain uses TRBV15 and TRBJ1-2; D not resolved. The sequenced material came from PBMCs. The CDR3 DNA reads TGTGCCACCAGCAGAGGCGACTATGGCTACACCTTC. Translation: CATSRGDYGYTF.